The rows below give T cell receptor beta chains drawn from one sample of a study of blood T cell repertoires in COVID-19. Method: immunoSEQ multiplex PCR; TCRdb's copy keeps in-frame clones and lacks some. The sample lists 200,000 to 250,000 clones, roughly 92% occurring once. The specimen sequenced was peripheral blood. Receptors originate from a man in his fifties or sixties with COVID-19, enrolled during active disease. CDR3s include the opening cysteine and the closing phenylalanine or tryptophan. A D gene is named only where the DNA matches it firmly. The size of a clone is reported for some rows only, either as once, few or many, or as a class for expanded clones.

CAWGRTSGAYEQYF TGTGCCTGGGGAAGGACTAGCGGCGCCTACGAGCAGTACTTC TRBV30 - TRBD2 TRBJ2-7
CATSRKGGSAFKYEQYF TGTGCCACCAGCAGAAAAGGGGGATCGGCATTCAAATACGAGCAGTACTTC TRBV15 - - TRBJ2-7
CASSERWTANYGYTF TGTGCCAGCAGTGAACGATGGACAGCTAACTATGGCTACACCTTC TRBV6-1 - - TRBJ1-2
CASSPRLAGGPYEQYF TGTGCCAGCAGCCCCCGACTAGCGGGAGGGCCCTACGAGCAGTACTTC TRBV3-1/TRBV3-2 - TRBD2 TRBJ2-7
CASSLDLGGNTEAFF TGTGCCAGCAGCTTAGATCTGGGGGGGAACACTGAAGCTTTCTTT TRBV7-9 - - TRBJ1-1
CASSQGVPNTEAFF TGTGCCAGCAGCCAAGGAGTGCCTAACACTGAAGCTTTCTTT TRBV3-1/TRBV3-2 few - TRBJ1-1
CASSFLSNTGELFF TGTGCCAGCAGTTTTCTCTCGAACACCGGGGAGCTGTTTTTT TRBV27 - - TRBJ2-2
CASSLKSGYEQYF TGTGCCAGCAGCTTAAAGTCGGGCTACGAGCAGTACTTC TRBV11-3 - - TRBJ2-7
CASSQPTSGLDTQYF TGTGCCAGCAGCCAGCCGACTAGCGGTTTAGATACGCAGTATTTT TRBV3-1/TRBV3-2 - TRBD2 TRBJ2-3
CSWATAYEQYF TGTTCGTGGGCCACCGCCTACGAGCAGTACTTC TRBV30 - - TRBJ2-7
CASRPPGQGGTQPQHF TGTGCCAGCAGACCACCGGGACAGGGAGGGACTCAGCCCCAGCATTTT TRBV7-2 - TRBD1 TRBJ1-5
CASSLSTSGSLQETQYF TGCGCCAGCAGCTTATCGACTAGCGGGAGCCTGCAAGAGACCCAGTACTTC TRBV5-1 - TRBD2 TRBJ2-5
CASSLEGTSSYEQYF TGTGCCAGCAGCTTGGAGGGCACTAGCTCCTACGAGCAGTACTTC TRBV5-4 - - TRBJ2-7
CATSAQGIQPQHF TGTGCCACCAGTGCACAGGGGATTCAGCCCCAGCATTTT TRBV24-1 - TRBD1 TRBJ1-5
CASSPQESQPQHF TGCGCCAGCAGCCCTCAAGAGAGTCAGCCCCAGCATTTT TRBV4-1 - - TRBJ1-5
CASSLMGDSNQPQHF TGTGCCAGCAGCTTGATGGGCGATAGCAATCAGCCCCAGCATTTT TRBV5-5 - - TRBJ1-5
CASSQVRGRALEKLFF TGCGCCAGCAGCCAAGTCAGGGGACGGGCACTGGAAAAACTGTTTTTT TRBV4-3 - - TRBJ1-4
CASSIPLGRGYSNQPQHF TGTGCCAGTAGTATACCCCTGGGCAGGGGTTATAGCAATCAGCCCCAGCATTTT TRBV19 - - TRBJ1-5
CATSEPTTSGSNNEQFF TGTGCCACCAGTGAGCCGACGACTAGCGGGAGTAACAATGAGCAGTTCTTC TRBV24-1 - TRBD2 TRBJ2-1
CATSTIRDGYTF TGTGCCACCAGCACGATCAGGGATGGCTACACCTTC TRBV24-1 - - TRBJ1-2
CASSSNPQRDYEQFF TGTGCCAGCAGCTCCAACCCCCAGCGGGACTATGAGCAGTTCTTC TRBV9 once TRBD2 TRBJ2-1
CASSLWDRAPEQYF TGTGCCAGCAGTTTATGGGACAGGGCCCCCGAGCAGTACTTC TRBV28 once TRBD1 TRBJ2-7
CASSPLRWGQGASGYTF TGTGCCAGCTCACCATTACGATGGGGTCAGGGGGCGAGTGGCTACACCTTC TRBV18 - TRBD1 TRBJ1-2
CASSVTGKMNTEAFF TGCGCCAGCAGTGTGACAGGCAAAATGAACACTGAAGCTTTCTTT TRBV10-2 - - TRBJ1-1
CASSLDQNYQETQYF TGTGCCAGCAGCTTGGATCAGAACTATCAAGAGACCCAGTACTTC TRBV5-4 - - TRBJ2-5
CASSIDGHLNTEAFF TGTGCCAGTAGTATAGACGGACACCTGAACACTGAAGCTTTCTTT TRBV19 - - TRBJ1-1
CASSLLGGHEQYF TGTGCCAGCAGCTTACTCGGAGGCCACGAGCAGTACTTC TRBV7-9 - - TRBJ2-7
CASSLGVTGGPYEQYF TGTGCCAGCAGCTTAGGAGTTACGGGAGGGCCCTACGAGCAGTACTTC TRBV7-9 - TRBD2 TRBJ2-7
CASSRDSEAFF TGTGCCAGCAGCCGGGACAGTGAAGCTTTCTTT TRBV7-9 once TRBD1 TRBJ1-1
CASSQVSNEQFF TGTGCCAGCAGCCAAGTCAGTAATGAGCAGTTCTTC TRBV3-1/TRBV3-2 - - TRBJ2-1
CASSLGQGSHYGYTF TGTGCCAGCAGCCTAGGACAGGGGAGTCACTATGGCTACACCTTC TRBV7-9 - TRBD1 TRBJ1-2
CASNNPGQGMYF TGTGCCAGCAACAATCCGGGACAGGGAATGTATTTT TRBV9 - TRBD1 TRBJ2-3
CASAKGQPSYEQYF TGTGCCAGCGCAAAGGGACAGCCGTCCTACGAGCAGTACTTC TRBV6-5 - TRBD1 TRBJ2-7
CASSMGAYTGELFF TGTGCCAGTAGTATGGGAGCATATACCGGGGAGCTGTTTTTT TRBV19 once - TRBJ2-2
CAISEAAARGYNSPLHF TGTGCCATCAGTGAAGCTGCGGCACGGGGCTATAATTCACCCCTCCACTTT TRBV10-3 few - TRBJ1-6
CASSQTDSPLAVKYF TGCGCCAGCAGCCAAACGGACTCACCGCTCGCAGTGAAGTACTTC TRBV4-3 - - TRBJ2-7
CASSITGLAGGQETQYF TGTGCCAGTAGTATAACGGGACTAGCGGGGGGCCAAGAGACCCAGTACTTC TRBV19 once TRBD2 TRBJ2-5
CASIRLTSATDTQYF TGTGCCAGCATCCGTTTGACTAGCGCCACAGATACGCAGTATTTT TRBV6-5 - TRBD2 TRBJ2-3
CASSQSGGPYGYTF TGTGCCAGCAGCCAGTCGGGGGGACCTTATGGCTACACCTTC TRBV5-8 - - TRBJ1-2
CASTPTGADYGYTF TGTGCCAGCACCCCGACAGGGGCGGACTATGGCTACACCTTC TRBV27 - TRBD1 TRBJ1-2
CASSVGGRGGTEAFF TGTGCCAGCAGCGTAGGGGGGCGAGGAGGCACTGAAGCTTTCTTT TRBV9 - - TRBJ1-1
CASSPWTGGTYEQYF TGTGCCAGCAGTCCGTGGACAGGGGGGACCTACGAGCAGTACTTC TRBV27 once TRBD1 TRBJ2-7
CASSPMTGGNAEAFF TGTGCCAGCTCACCCATGACAGGGGGCAACGCTGAAGCTTTCTTT TRBV18 - TRBD1 TRBJ1-1
CASSPREAGTSGYTF TGTGCCAGCAGCCCTCGGGAGGCAGGGACGAGCGGCTACACCTTC TRBV7-9 once - TRBJ1-2
CARSDGGGGGYTF TGTGCCCGCAGTGACGGGGGGGGCGGGGGCTACACCTTC TRBV25-1 - - TRBJ1-2
CATSDFYRRGGSYEQYF TGTGCCACCAGTGATTTTTATCGACGAGGGGGTTCCTACGAGCAGTACTTC TRBV24-1 - - TRBJ2-7
CATSDFGSGELFF TGTGCCACCAGTGATTTCGGTTCCGGGGAGCTGTTTTTT TRBV24-1 - - TRBJ2-2
CASSPSLRRSTEAFF TGTGCCAGCAGCCCGTCGTTAAGGAGGAGCACTGAAGCTTTCTTT TRBV3-1/TRBV3-2 - - TRBJ1-1
CASSSRGWNSPLHF TGTGCCAGCAGCTCAAGGGGATGGAATTCACCCCTCCACTTT TRBV2 - - TRBJ1-6
CASSKPGQLLSGANVLTF TGTGCCAGCTCAAAGCCGGGACAACTGCTCTCTGGGGCCAACGTCCTGACTTTC TRBV18 - - TRBJ2-6
CASSHVSGQGTYEQYF TGTGCCAGCAGCCACGTCAGCGGACAGGGTACCTACGAGCAGTACTTC TRBV3-1/TRBV3-2 - TRBD1 TRBJ2-7
CASSDPGLAGGHNNEQFF TGTGCCAGCAGCGATCCGGGACTAGCGGGGGGGCACAACAATGAGCAGTTCTTC TRBV9 few TRBD2 TRBJ2-1
CASSPGQGDNSPLHF TGTGCCAGCTCACCGGGACAGGGAGACAATTCACCCCTCCACTTT TRBV18 - TRBD1 TRBJ1-6
CASSPGTSNTGELFF TGTGCCAGCTCACCTGGGACATCGAACACCGGGGAGCTGTTTTTT TRBV18 - - TRBJ2-2
CASSPEQGFFSSEQFF TGTGCCAGCAGTCCCGAACAGGGGTTTTTCTCTAGTGAGCAGTTCTTC TRBV6-4 - TRBD1 TRBJ2-1